A selection of T cell receptor beta chains follows, all from one sample in a study of T-cell reconstitution after alpha-beta-depleted transplantation in children. TCRdb recomputed calls from the PCR reads with MiXCR, one row per CDR3 protein. The sample lists over 80,000 distinct CDR3 sequences, around a quarter occurring once. The source material was PBMCs, sampled before TCRalphabeta/CD19-depleted stem cell transplant. The receptors derive from a boy aged 2 to 9 with acute lymphoblastic leukemia, due to receive a stem cell transplant. CDR3s include the opening cysteine and the closing phenylalanine or tryptophan. The order of the fields is V gene, clone size, J gene, D gene, CDR3 protein, CDR3 DNA. D genes are given only for firm matches. Clone size is stated in some rows and not others, as once, few, many or a class when expanded.

TRBV7-2	NA	TRBJ2-5	TRBD2	CASSLWGGLAGETQYF	TGTGCCAGCAGCTTATGGGGCGGACTAGCGGGAGAGACCCAGTACTTC
TRBV19	few	TRBJ1-2	NA	CASSPSRANYGYTF	TGTGCCAGTAGTCCGAGTCGGGCTAACTATGGCTACACCTTC
TRBV28	NA	TRBJ2-3	TRBD2	CASSYTGGVSTDTQYF	TGTGCCAGCAGTTATACGGGAGGGGTTAGCACAGATACGCAGTATTTT
TRBV12-3/TRBV12-4	NA	TRBJ1-6	TRBD1	CASSRKGTGGSPLHF	TGTGCCAGCAGTCGAAAGGGGACAGGGGGGTCACCCCTCCACTTT
TRBV14	few	TRBJ2-1	TRBD2	CASSQSLAEGYEQFF	TGTGCCAGCAGCCAAAGCCTAGCGGAGGGGTACGAGCAGTTCTTC
TRBV28	few	TRBJ2-4	NA	CASSLTFGFGVTNIQYF	TGTGCCAGCAGTTTAACTTTCGGTTTTGGGGTGACGAACATTCAGTACTTC
TRBV13	NA	TRBJ1-2	NA	CASSLVSQGGGYTF	TGTGCCAGCAGCTTAGTCTCCCAGGGCGGCGGCTACACCTTC
TRBV3-1	NA	TRBJ2-7	TRBD2	CACSQAAGVPREQYF	TGTGCCTGCAGCCAAGCGGCGGGAGTACCACGAGAGCAGTACTTC
TRBV7-8	NA	TRBJ2-7	NA	CASSTNQGSLYEQYF	TGTGCCAGCAGCACGAATCAGGGGTCCCTCTACGAGCAGTACTTC
TRBV5-5	many	TRBJ2-6	NA	CASSVSGGATGANVLTF	TGTGCCAGCAGCGTGAGCGGAGGGGCAACAGGGGCCAACGTCCTGACTTTC
TRBV6-1	few	TRBJ2-3	TRBD2	CASTASGGAGDTQYF	TGTGCCAGCACCGCTAGCGGAGGGGCGGGAGATACGCAGTATTTT
TRBV6-5	NA	TRBJ2-1	NA	CASSYSGAPANEQFF	TGTGCCAGCAGTTACTCGGGGGCTCCGGCCAATGAGCAGTTCTTC
TRBV4-2	many	TRBJ2-7	NA	CASSQAGPYEQYF	TGTGCCAGCAGCCAGGCAGGCCCCTACGAGCAGTACTTC
TRBV7-2	few	TRBJ1-2	NA	CASSAQGGNGYTF	TGTGCCAGCAGCGCACAGGGTGGGAATGGCTACACCTTC
TRBV7-8	NA	TRBJ2-6	NA	CASSVTGSSGANVLTF	TGTGCCAGCAGCGTCACAGGGAGCTCTGGGGCCAACGTCCTGACTTTC